Below, one T cell receptor (beta chain) is given with its context. Antigen specificity is unknown. UMI labels and 5' RACE were used to prepare the TRB cDNA libraries. After re-calling the 5' RACE reads, TCRdb lists one entry per CDR3 protein, DNA absent. The table counts around 130,000 distinct CDR3 sequences; about 0.54% lies in the top ten. This sample stems from a study of CXCR3-negative and CXCR3-positive naive CD8 T cells. Findings of the study overall: Naive cells with CXCR3 showed TRB CDR3s that were more hydrophobic than those in CXCR3-negative naive cells.

The sample comprised naive CXCR3+ CD8+ T cells from blood. The subset: CD45RO-CCR7+CD27+CD95- naive CD8+ T cells expressing CXCR3 (TNR3+). This TCR came from a human donor in good health. Some clones in this sample may be carry-over from other donors' samples.

The CDR3 sequence is CASSYTGGASEAFF. This chain links TRBV5-1 with TRBJ1-1; TCRdb's D gene call, TRBD1, goes unchecked for lack of DNA. The germline V gene encodes CDR1 SGHRS and CDR2 YFSETQ. The CDR3 totals 14 residues.